The 10 T cell receptor beta chains listed next were all sequenced from one sample in a study of neoadjuvant nivolumab and ipilimumab in lung cancer. Repertoires were generated with immunoSEQ multiplex PCR, while TCRdb's copy carries only in-frame clones and drops some. The repertoire holds 30,000 to 35,000 clones, with more than 85% as singletons. The material was peripheral blood, obtained after neoadjuvant nivolumab, alone or with ipilimumab, at or shortly before surgery. The receptors originated from an adult with non-small cell lung cancer.

The J gene is TRBJ2-7, the V gene TRBV6-5; no definite D call. The germline V gene has CDR1 MNHEY and CDR2 SVGAGI. With 5 bases removed from V and 3 bases from J, the gap between germline ends came to 17 bases. CDR3 length: 15 residues. CDR3: CASSPGGGDIYEQYF. DNA of the CDR3: TGTGCCAGCAGTCCCGGTGGCGGAGACATCTACGAGCAGTACTTC.

DNA for the CDR3: TGTGCCAGTAGCGTACGGGGACAAACGAACACCGGGGAGCTGTTTTTT. It translates to CASSVRGQTNTGELFF. The chain carries TRBV19 and TRBJ2-2; D possibly corresponds to TRBD1 (6 bases). The CDR3 contains 16 residues. V was shortened by 6 bases and J by 0 bases, with 14 bases between the two germline ends. CDR1 and CDR2 (germline): LNHDA, SQIVND (reference sequence).

V and J are TRBV5-4 and TRBJ2-3, with 8 bases aligning to TRBD1. Unmatched junction bases numbered 5, after V lost 4 bases and J lost 4 bases. Germline V gene data show CDR1 as SGHNT and CDR2 as YYREEE (reference sequence). CDR3 length equals 14 residues. The CDR3 loop reads CASSPDRAADTQYF. CDR3 in DNA: TGTGCCAGCAGCCCGGACAGGGCCGCAGATACGCAGTATTTT.

J is TRBJ1-5 and V is TRBV18; D perhaps matches TRBD1 (5 bases). Germline-derived CDR1 and CDR2 are KGHSH and LQKENI. Trimming cost V 3 bases and J 4 bases, with 10 bases left between them. The length of the CDR3 is 14 residues. In nucleotides, the CDR3 is TGTGCCAGCTCACCTGGGGGACCAAATCAGCCCCAGCATTTT. Its protein product is CASSPGGPNQPQHF.

The V and J genes are TRBV5-4 and TRBJ2-7, with TRBD1 identical over 7 bases. Germline V gene sequence: CDR1 SGHNT, CDR2 YYREEE (reference sequence). The junction had 7 bases not matched to a gene; V was cut back by 2 bases and J by 5 bases. The CDR3 loop spans 14 amino acids. The CDR3 spells CASSFRDRVDEQYF. The CDR3 nucleotides read TGTGCCAGCAGCTTCCGAGACAGGGTCGACGAGCAGTACTTC.

In its sample, this clone was seen once. The rearrangement joins TRBV5-1 to TRBJ2-3; 9 positions match TRBD2. CDR1 SGHRS and CDR2 YFSETQ come from the germline V gene. V lost 5 bases, J lost 1 base, and 5 bases stayed unmatched. CDR3 length equals 15 residues. In nucleotides, the CDR3 is TGCGCCAGCAGGTCTGTAGCGGGAGGCACAGATACGCAGTATTTT. It specifies CASRSVAGGTDTQYF.

The gene calls are TRBV6-4 and TRBJ2-1; TRBD2 aligns across 10 bases. V gave up 4 bases and J gave up 8 bases; unmatched junction bases: 5. The length of the CDR3 is 14 residues. CDR1 is MRHNA and CDR2 is SNTAGT in the germline V gene. CDR3 sequence: CASSVGTSADEQFF. For the CDR3, the DNA is TGTGCCAGCAGTGTGGGGACTAGCGCGGATGAGCAGTTCTTC.

The genes are TRBV7-8 and TRBJ2-5, with 9 nucleotides matching TRBD1. The germline V gene has CDR1 SGHVS and CDR2 FQNEAQ. The junction had 6 bases not matched to a gene; V was cut back by 7 bases and J by 6 bases. The CDR3 runs to 13 residues. Written as DNA, the CDR3 is TGTGCCAGCACAGGGACAGGGAGGCAGACCCAGTACTTC. Translating gives CASTGTGRQTQYF.

CDR3 sequence: CASSPSLMNTEAFF. CDR3 nucleotide sequence: TGTGCCAGCAGCCCCTCCCTAATGAACACTGAAGCTTTCTTT. The chain is built from TRBV9 and TRBJ1-1; no reliable D call. The V end lost 4 bases, the J end lost 0 bases, and 10 bases lay between the germline ends. Germline V CDR1 and CDR2: SGDLS, YYNGEE. There are 14 residues in the CDR3.

The chain couples TRBV27 to TRBJ1-5, with D possibly matching TRBD1 (5 bases). CDR1 is MNHEY, CDR2 SMNVEV, per germline (reference sequence). CDR3 size: 13 residues. V was shortened by 4 bases and J by 7 bases, with 11 bases between the two germline ends. CDR3 sequence (DNA): TGTGCCAGCAGTTACCAGGGTCGGCAGCCCCAGCATTTT. Amino acids: CASSYQGRQPQHF.